The 27 T cell receptor beta chains listed next were all sequenced from one sample in a study of blood T cell repertoires in COVID-19. Produced via immunoSEQ multiplex PCR; TCRdb's table is partial and in-frame only. The profile shows roughly 34,000 clones, 91% of them singletons. Sequencing used peripheral blood. The receptors were sampled from a human donor with active COVID-19. The donor label of this sample is uncertain.

The chain employs TRBV6-1 and TRBJ1-2; D gene unclear. The CDR3 runs to 14 residues. Germline V CDR1 and CDR2: MNHNS, SASEGT. V lost 4 bases to trimming and J lost 1 base, with 10 bases between them. The CDR3 bases are TGTGCCAGCAGTGGAGCCGTTTTTAACTATGGCTACACCTTC. This encodes CASSGAVFNYGYTF.

This chain joins TRBV5-1 and TRBJ2-7; no clear D. CDR1 and CDR2 from the germline V gene are SGHRS and YFSETQ. CDR3 length: 12 residues. Trimming stripped 0 bases from V and 6 bases from J, with 7 bases between. The CDR3 protein is CASSLGESEQYF. CDR3 nucleotides: TGCGCCAGCAGCTTGGGAGAAAGCGAGCAGTACTTC.

V and J are TRBV19 and TRBJ2-4, with D possibly matching TRBD2 (5 bases). Trimming removed 3 bases from V and 2 bases from J, with 8 bases in between. The germline CDR1 and CDR2 sequences are LNHDA and SQIVND (reference sequence). The CDR3 length is 14 residues. The CDR3 DNA reads as TGTGCCAGTAGTATCGGGGTTACCAAAAACATTCAGTACTTC. Translation: CASSIGVTKNIQYF.

The CDR3 protein is CASSQSPGQETQYF. The CDR3 bases are TGTGCCAGCAGCCAATCCCCGGGTCAAGAGACCCAGTACTTC. This chain connects TRBV16 to TRBJ2-5; unclear D gene. The germline V gene encodes CDR1 KGHSY and CDR2 FQNENV. Trimming cost V 0 bases and J 2 bases, with 7 bases left between them. The CDR3 has 14 amino acids. Combining the CDR3 with reference TRBV16 and TRBJ2-5 gives the whole variable domain GEEVAQTPKHLVRGEGQKAKLYCAPIKGHSYVFWYQQVLKNEFKFLISFQNENVFDETGMPKERFSAKCLPNSPCSLEIQATKLEDSAVYFCASSQSPGQETQYFGPGTRLLVL.

The chain is built from TRBV18 and TRBJ2-7; 8 positions match TRBD2. CDR1 KGHSH and CDR2 LQKENI come from the germline V gene. The V and J ends lost 5 bases and 2 bases, in that order; junction bases with no gene match: 5. The CDR3 extends over 14 amino acids. This chain's CDR3 is CASSVTGGPYEQYF. The CDR3 DNA reads as TGTGCCAGCTCAGTAACGGGAGGGCCCTACGAGCAGTACTTC.

This chain joins TRBV19 and TRBJ2-3; 8 nucleotides line up with TRBD2. The CDR3 sequence is 18 residues long. Trimming at V came to 4 bases and at J to 6 bases, leaving 18 bases not matched to a gene. CDR1 is LNHDA and CDR2 is SQIVND in the germline V gene (reference sequence). Here the CDR3 DNA reads TGTGCCAGTAGTAAAAAGGGGACTAGTGAATTAGCCACGGATACGCAGTATTTT. Translation: CASSKKGTSELATDTQYF.

This rearrangement joins TRBV28 to TRBJ2-3; TRBD2 might be the D (5 bases). The germline gives CDR1 MDHEN, CDR2 SYDVKM. Trimming took 8 bases from V and 0 from J, leaving 12 bases between them. This CDR3 region has 14 residues. The CDR3 protein is CASGLTPSTDTQYF. CDR3 DNA: TGTGCCAGCGGACTGACACCGAGCACAGATACGCAGTATTTT.

There are a few counts of this clone. V usage is TRBV10-3 and J usage is TRBJ1-2, with no clear D. Trimming stripped 5 bases from V and 4 bases from J, with 14 bases between. This CDR3 has 14 residues. CDR1 is ENHRY, CDR2 SYGVKD, per germline. The CDR3 coding sequence is TGTGCCATCAGTCCCACCTCGGTGTCCTATGGCTACACCTTC. This codes for CAISPTSVSYGYTF.

The chain joins TRBV10-3 to TRBJ2-3; 14 bases line up with TRBD2. Germline lookup yields CDR1 ENHRY and CDR2 SYGVKD. This CDR3 spans 16 amino acids. The V segment lost 2 bases and the J segment 7 bases; nucleotides outside the gene matches: 5. The CDR3 protein is CAISEGTSGSLNTQYF. The CDR3 DNA sequence: TGTGCCATCAGTGAGGGGACTAGCGGGAGTTTGAATACGCAGTATTTT.

This chain uses TRBV19 with TRBJ1-4; the D is unclear. Trimming removed 6 bases at V and 0 bases at J, with 8 bases between. The CDR3 contains 14 residues. Germline CDR1 LNHDA, CDR2 SQIVND (reference sequence). The CDR3 sequence is CASREAPTNEKLFF. In DNA form, the CDR3 reads TGTGCCAGTAGGGAAGCGCCAACTAATGAAAAACTGTTTTTT.

This clone has only one observation. At one of its ends the junction is not consistent with the germline gene, which may arise from a read error. V and J are TRBV6-5 and TRBJ1-1; no reliable D call. In germline, CDR1 is MNHEY, CDR2 SVGAGI. CDR3 length: 11 residues. CDR3 sequence (DNA): TGTGCCGGCAGTACCGCGGTTGAAGCTTTCTTT. Translating it yields CAGSTAVEAFF.

V is TRBV7-9 and J is TRBJ1-6; 9 nucleotides agree with TRBD1. V was pared by 5 bases and J by 1 base, with 12 bases of the junction left unmatched. CDR3 length: 19 amino acids. Germline CDR1 reads SEHNR; CDR2 reads FQNEAQ (reference sequence). CDR3 amino acids: CASSRGQGTAVSYNSPLHF. CDR3 coding DNA: TGTGCCAGCAGCAGGGGACAGGGAACCGCGGTTTCCTATAATTCACCCCTCCACTTT. The whole variable domain, remainder taken from reference TRBV7-9 and TRBJ1-6, is DTGVSQNPRHKITKRGQNVTFRCDPISEHNRLYWYRQTLGQGPEFLTYFQNEAQLEKSRLLSDRFSAERPKGSFSTLEIQRTEQGDSAMYLCASSRGQGTAVSYNSPLHFGNGTRLTVT.

V usage is TRBV19 and J usage is TRBJ2-3, with TRBD2 matching 8 bases. Per germline, CDR1 LNHDA and CDR2 SQIVND (reference sequence). The ends lost 3 bases at V and 2 bases at J; junction bases unmatched: 7. The CDR3 runs 16 residues. CDR3 protein: CASSIPGGGLTDTQYF. CDR3 nucleotide sequence: TGTGCCAGTAGTATCCCCGGGGGGGGACTCACAGATACGCAGTATTTT.

The chain employs TRBV11-2 and TRBJ2-7, with D perhaps TRBD2 (6 bases). The CDR3 length is 13 residues. V was clipped by 2 bases and J by 6 bases, with 11 bases between them. Germline V gene lookup returns CDR1 SGHAT and CDR2 FQNNGV. Here the CDR3 reads CASSLYAGLEQYF. The CDR3 DNA reads TGTGCCAGCAGCTTATACGCGGGGCTCGAGCAGTACTTC. The full variable domain, its missing parts supplied by reference TRBV11-2 and TRBJ2-7, is EAGVAQSPRYKIIEKRQSVAFWCNPISGHATLYWYQQILGQGPKLLIQFQNNGVVDDSQLPKDRFSAERLKGVDSTLKIQPAKLEDSAVYLCASSLYAGLEQYFGPGTRLTVT.

The J gene is TRBJ1-1, the V gene TRBV5-5; the D gene is possibly TRBD1 (5 bases). From germline, CDR1 is SGHKS and CDR2 YYEKEE (reference sequence). Deletions cut 0 bases from V and 3 bases from J, with 12 bases between. CDR3 length equals 15 residues. The CDR3 DNA reads TGTGCCAGCAGCTTGGAAGGCAAGGGGTACACTGAAGCTTTCTTT. Protein product: CASSLEGKGYTEAFF.

V and J are TRBV28 and TRBJ1-2; D gene unclear. Germline loops: CDR1 MDHEN, CDR2 SYDVKM. There are 16 residues in the CDR3. Trimming took 7 bases from V and 0 from J, leaving 18 bases between them. The CDR3 DNA follows: TGTGCCAGCACGATACCAAACCCCTATGCTAACTATGGCTACACCTTC. Encoded protein: CASTIPNPYANYGYTF.

The rearrangement uses TRBV28 and TRBJ2-2, with D possibly matching TRBD1 (5 bases). There are 15 residues in the CDR3. Trimming took off 6 bases at V and 2 bases at J, with 13 bases between the two ends. Germline V gene sequence: CDR1 MDHEN, CDR2 SYDVKM. This CDR3 is CASSMQGRNTGELFF. In DNA, the CDR3 is TGTGCCAGCAGCATGCAGGGTAGAAACACCGGGGAGCTGTTTTTT.

For the CDR3, the DNA is TGTGCCAGCAGCCCGGGACTAGGCAAATACACCGGGGAGCTGTTTTTT. It translates to CASSPGLGKYTGELFF. This sequence joins TRBV7-2 and TRBJ2-2; 8 bases match TRBD2. The CDR3 is 16 amino acids. CDR1 and CDR2 from the germline V gene are SGHTA and FQGNSA. Trimming removed 5 bases from V and 3 bases from J; junction bases left unmatched: 8.

This sequence joins TRBV19 and TRBJ2-1, with TRBD2 matching over 8 bases. Germline CDR1 is LNHDA and CDR2 is SQIVND (reference sequence). J gave up 13 bases and V 10 bases, and 12 bases lay outside the gene matches. CDR3 length equals 12 residues. As DNA, the CDR3 is TGTGCCACAGAAACCTTAGCGGGGATACAGTTCTTC. Amino acids: CATETLAGIQFF. The entire variable domain, with the rest obtained from reference TRBV19 and TRBJ2-1, is as follows: DGGITQSPKYLFRKEGQNVTLSCEQNLNHDAMYWYRQDPGQGLRLIYYSQIVNDFQKGDIAEGYSVSREKKESFPLTVTSAQKNPTAFYLCATETLAGIQFFGPGTRLTVL.

V gene TRBV4-2 combines with J gene TRBJ2-7; 9 positions match TRBD1. Germline values: CDR1 LGHNA, CDR2 YNFKEQ. The CDR3 consists of 18 residues. V dropped 3 bases and J dropped 4; count of bases not matched to a gene: 16. This CDR3 reads CASSHPNPTGGIAYEQYF. CDR3 in DNA: TGTGCCAGCAGCCACCCCAACCCCACAGGGGGCATCGCTTACGAGCAGTACTTC.

The chain links TRBV9 to TRBJ2-1; 12 bases align to TRBD2. V gave up 3 bases and J gave up 10 bases; unmatched junction bases: 5. Germline CDR1 is SGDLS and CDR2 is YYNGEE. The CDR3 runs 14 residues. This CDR3 is CASSGTSGVREQFF. The DNA for the CDR3 is TGTGCCAGCAGCGGGACTAGCGGGGTGAGGGAGCAGTTCTTC.

The chain has TRBV14 and TRBJ2-5; TRBD1 might be the D (6 bases). The CDR3 covers 14 residues. V shed 4 bases and J shed 1 base, with 10 bases lying between them. The germline V gene has CDR1 SGHDN and CDR2 FVKESK. The CDR3 nucleotides are TGTGCCAGCAGCCGGGACACCGTCCAAGAGACCCAGTACTTC. It encodes CASSRDTVQETQYF. The variable domain in full, completed from reference TRBV14 and TRBJ2-5, reads EAGVTQFPSHSVIEKGQTVTLRCDPISGHDNLYWYRRVMGKEIKFLLHFVKESKQDESGMPNNRFLAERTGGTYSTLKVQPAELEDSGVYFCASSRDTVQETQYFGPGTRLLVL.

The rearrangement links TRBV15 to TRBJ2-7; 7 bases are shared with TRBD2. The V gene end was trimmed by 8 bases and the J gene end by 6 bases; junction bases not matched to a gene: 13. The CDR3 runs 14 residues. Germline CDR1 LNHNV, CDR2 YYDKDF (reference sequence). CDR3 in amino acids: CATQAAGDPLEQYF. DNA for the CDR3: TGTGCCACCCAGGCCGCGGGAGACCCCCTCGAGCAGTACTTC.

The sample holds one count of this clone. The V and J genes are TRBV5-4 and TRBJ2-1, with D perhaps TRBD2 (6 bases). This CDR3 is 12 amino acids long. Trimming removed 3 bases at V and 9 bases at J, with 10 bases between. The germline V gene has CDR1 SGHNT and CDR2 YYREEE (reference sequence). The CDR3 nucleotides are TGTGCCAGCAGCTCGGACTACCCTGAGCAGTTCTTC. Translation: CASSSDYPEQFF.

The chain joins TRBV7-2 to TRBJ2-6, with D tentatively TRBD2 (6 bases). The ends were cut back, 7 bases at V and 2 bases at J, with 12 bases in the middle. The germline V gene has CDR1 SGHTA and CDR2 FQGNSA. The CDR3 contains 15 residues. The CDR3 nucleotides read TGTGCCAGCACCTCCGGGGGAACTGGGGCCAACGTCCTGACTTTC. Its protein product is CASTSGGTGANVLTF.

The rearrangement uses TRBV28 and TRBJ2-7; TRBD1 agrees at 10 bases. Germline CDR1 is MDHEN and CDR2 is SYDVKM. Trimming at V came to 7 bases and at J to 4 bases, leaving 4 bases not matched to a gene. The CDR3 runs to 13 residues. The CDR3 coding sequence is TGTGCCAGCATCACGGACAGGGGGTACGAGCAGTACTTC. Translated: CASITDRGYEQYF.

The V call is TRBV13, the J call TRBJ2-3; 8 bases fit TRBD2. The germline gives CDR1 PRHDT, CDR2 FYEKMQ (reference sequence). V gave up 2 bases and J gave up 2 bases; unmatched junction bases: 6. The CDR3 sequence is 16 residues long. The CDR3 nucleotides read TGTGCCAGCAGCTTAAGGACTAGCCATTTCACAGATACGCAGTATTTT. Translated, it gives CASSLRTSHFTDTQYF.